This T cell receptor beta chain was found in a study of blood T cell repertoires in COVID-19. Across the study: The analysed material was cDNA or gDNA that came from T cells, B-cell-depleted T cells, or PBMCs.

Authors' methods: Quantification of nucleated cells was approximated via reference gene primer amplification. This table comes from immunoSEQ multiplex PCR, and its TCRdb copy is limited to in-frame clones, with some not included. V and J calls plus clone size are reproduced from that table; the DNA served to infer D and trimming. The sample has about 280,000 clones; under 90% are singletons. The sample taken for sequencing was peripheral blood. The TCR sequence derives from a woman aged 45-65 years who had recovered from COVID-19.

CDR3 sequence (DNA): TGTGCCAGCAGCATACGGGGGGAGTACACCGGGGAGCTGTTTTTT. Translation: CASSIRGEYTGELFF. J is TRBJ2-2 and V is TRBV5-5; 7 bases map to TRBD2. Trimming at V came to 4 bases and at J to 3 bases, leaving 6 bases not matched to a gene. CDR1 is SGHKS and CDR2 is YYEKEE in the germline V gene (reference sequence). The CDR3 consists of 15 residues.